This T cell receptor beta chain was captured in a study of T cell responses to AZD1222 COVID-19 vaccine. Study observations and caveats: Breadth and depth of Spike-specific TCRs rose after two AZD1222 doses. The study sampled repertoires only after the peak T cell response.

The germline gives CDR1 SGHNT, CDR2 YYREEE (reference sequence). This CDR3 spans 13 amino acids. The V end was cut by 0 bases, the J end by 5 bases, with 8 bases between. A note on this clone: As yet, its antigen is unknown.

Sequenced by immunoSEQ multiplex PCR; TCRdb stores in-frame clones only, minus some. The sample holds over 45,000 clones, nearly 90% seen once. J is TRBJ2-5 and V is TRBV5-4, with D possibly being TRBD1 (5 bases). The starting material was peripheral blood, obtained on day 0 of AZD1222 vaccination. The clonotype comes from an adult in good health. CDR3: CASSLEGRETQYF. Here the CDR3 DNA reads TGTGCCAGCAGCTTGGAGGGGCGGGAGACCCAGTACTTC.